This T cell receptor (beta chain) stems from a study of blood T cell repertoires in COVID-19 (TCRdb year 2020). Concerning the study at large: Samples from collaborators originated in the United States, Italy and Spain and spanned both the acute and convalescent phases of COVID-19. The prospective study material was composed of cDNA or gDNA derived from T cells, B-cell-depleted T cells, or PBMCs. Subjects who had been exposed to COVID-19, were actively infected with it, or had recovered from it provided the deeply sampled blood TCRbeta repertoires that made up the dataset. The repertoires were released in a freely available public database meant as a resource for research on the immune response to SARS-CoV-2. The samples were drawn from the first 160 participants of the ongoing ImmuneRACE study and from some 1,300 subjects provided by 6 global collaborators. Sample metadata almost always included a de-identified subject ID, COVID-19 status, age in years and sex. Where available, HLA class I and class II types were taken from metadata supplied by the sample provider and were not determined by assay-based typing.

This clone was seen a handful of times. The specificity of this receptor is unknown. Base qualities were left out, and no much larger clone turns up one base away. The germline V gene provides CDR1 SGHRS and CDR2 YFSETQ. The CDR3 sequence holds 15 residues, the cysteine and phenylalanine included. CDR3 DNA only is kept here, 45 bases in frame from base 1. Trimming accounts for 3 bases at V and 3 bases at J, while the number of junction bases matched to no gene is 7. Paper-wide results and their limitations: The quantity of clinical and demographic metadata differed by source and by participant and was supplied without curation.

Whole blood was collected in K2EDTA tubes by collaborating institutions according to the institutions' own protocols. For TCRbeta analysis, collaborators shipped samples in one of three forms: frozen whole blood, isolated PBMCs, or DNA extracted from either of those sample types. The immunoSEQ Assay, a bias-controlled multiplex PCR, was used to amplify TCRbeta CDR3 regions from genomic DNA. The paper's data handling went like this. The number of nucleated cells in each sample was estimated by amplification of reference gene primers within the assay. To quantify the absolute abundance of each unique TCRbeta CDR3 rearrangement, sequence reads were collapsed and filtered. Productive Simpson clonality was computed per sample as the square root of Simpson's diversity index over productive rearrangements. TCRdb took over this immuneACCESS table, retaining in-frame rearrangements with V and J assigned. Such tables are incomplete; in checked studies, under half of the missing clones stem from an unresolved V gene, and the remainder is unexplained. From that table come the V and J calls and clone size; the DNA was used to work out D and trimming. Here the sample has under 200,000 clones; more than 75% occur a single time. 2.5% to 4% of the sample rests with the top ten.

The source material was peripheral blood. The sequence derives from a man aged 70-80 years with acute or convalescent COVID-19. The chain is made from TRBV5-1 and TRBJ1-1, with TRBD1 identical over 8 junction bases. The bases read TGCGCCAGCAGCTCGCTTCAGGGGGCAGACACTGAAGCTTTCTTT. Its product reads: CASSSLQGADTEAFF.